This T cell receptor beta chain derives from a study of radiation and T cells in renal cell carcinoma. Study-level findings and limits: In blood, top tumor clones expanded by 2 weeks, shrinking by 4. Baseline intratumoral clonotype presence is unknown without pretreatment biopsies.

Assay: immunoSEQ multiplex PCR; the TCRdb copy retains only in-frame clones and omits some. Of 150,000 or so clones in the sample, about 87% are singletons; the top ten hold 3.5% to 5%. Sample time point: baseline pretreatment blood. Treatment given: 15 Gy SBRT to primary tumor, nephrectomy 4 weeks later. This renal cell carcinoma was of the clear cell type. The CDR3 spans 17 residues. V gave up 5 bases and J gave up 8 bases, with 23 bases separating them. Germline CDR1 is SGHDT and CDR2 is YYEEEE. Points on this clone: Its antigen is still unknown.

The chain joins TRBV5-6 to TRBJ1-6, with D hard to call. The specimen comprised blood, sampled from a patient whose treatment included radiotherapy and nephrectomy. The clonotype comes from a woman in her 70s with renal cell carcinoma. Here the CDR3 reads CASSSLAQTITDSPLHF. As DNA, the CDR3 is TGTGCCAGCAGTTCGCTCGCTCAGACAATCACCGATTCACCCCTCCACTTT.